The rows below give T cell receptor beta chains drawn from one sample of a study of blood T cell repertoires in COVID-19. Assay used: immunoSEQ multiplex PCR; TCRdb lists only in-frame clones, some missing. The sample has approximately 380,000 clones; around 85% are singletons. Sequencing was done on a sample of peripheral blood. These receptors were taken from a young woman with acute or convalescent COVID-19. Each CDR3 is given with its conserved first and last residue. The D gene is left open where the match is weak. Size is stated for part of the rows, as once, few or many counts, or as a class when the clone is expanded.

>TRBJ1-6|.|TRBV5-4|once
TGTGCCAGCAGCTTGGCAGGGTCGGGAGTTTCACCCCTCCACTTT
CASSLAGSGVSPLHF
>TRBJ1-5|TRBD1|TRBV28|.
TGTGCCAGCAGTGAGCGGACAGGGGGAACCAATCAGCCCCAGCATTTT
CASSERTGGTNQPQHF
>TRBJ1-5|TRBD1|TRBV5-5|.
TGTGCCAGCAGCCCGACAGGGTGGAGCAATCAGCCCCAGCATTTT
CASSPTGWSNQPQHF
>TRBJ2-5|TRBD1|TRBV7-3|.
TGTGCCAGCAGCGCGACAGGGTCGGAGACCCAGTACTTC
CASSATGSETQYF
>TRBJ2-1|TRBD2|TRBV9|.
TGTGCCAGCAGCCCTAGCGGTGGAAACGAGGAGCAGTTCTTC
CASSPSGGNEEQFF
>TRBJ1-4|TRBD1|TRBV5-1|.
TGCGCCAGCAGCTTCTCAGGGGGCGTCACTAATGAAAAACTGTTTTTT
CASSFSGGVTNEKLFF
>TRBJ2-7|.|TRBV5-5|.
TGTGCCAGCAGCTTGGTAGGGGCCGAGCAGTACTTC
CASSLVGAEQYF
>TRBJ2-7|.|TRBV19|.
TGTGCCAGTTCATATGACGCGGGTAGTCTGTCCTACGAGCAGTACTTC
CASSYDAGSLSYEQYF
>TRBJ2-7|.|TRBV10-1|.
TGCGCCAGCAGTGTAGGTAGCGGCCAGACCTACGAGCAGTACTTC
CASSVGSGQTYEQYF
>TRBJ2-1|TRBD2|TRBV6-5|.
TGTGCCAGCAGTTTTTCTAGGACTAGCGGGAGTGGCGAGCAGTTCTTC
CASSFSRTSGSGEQFF
>TRBJ2-7|.|TRBV30|.
TGTGCCTGGAGTTCAGGGCCCTACGAGCAGTACTTC
CAWSSGPYEQYF